The 14 T cell receptor beta chains presented below share a single source sample, sequenced in a study of cytomegalovirus exposure and HLA in healthy donors. Primers: 60 Vbeta forward and 13 Jbeta reverse. The data were produced by immunoSEQ multiplex PCR, yet TCRdb's version contains in-frame clones alone and is incomplete. The data show around 200,000 clones, with about 86% seen just once and around 0.31% held by the top ten. Sequencing used PBMCs. These receptors originate from a woman between 25 and 40 years old in good health and CMV-seronegative.

The chain combines TRBV29-1 with TRBJ2-5; maybe TRBD1 (6 bases). Germline CDR1 and CDR2: SQVTM and ANQGSEA. CDR3 size: 15 residues. V lost 5 bases, J lost 0 bases, and 16 bases lay in between. The CDR3 region has the DNA TGCAGCGTTTTAGGTCGACAGGATTACCAAGAGACCCAGTACTTC. Amino acids: CSVLGRQDYQETQYF.

The genes are TRBV28 and TRBJ2-1, with TRBD2 identical over 7 bases. With 1 base clipped from V and 4 bases from J, the junction kept 4 bases outside the gene matches. This CDR3 comprises 15 residues. From germline, CDR1 is MDHEN and CDR2 SYDVKM. CDR3 sequence: CASSLSRELYNEQFF. The CDR3 coding sequence is TGTGCCAGCAGTTTATCGCGGGAGTTGTACAATGAGCAGTTCTTC.

For this clone: An end of the junction does not agree with germline; a read error may underlie this. J is TRBJ1-5 and V is TRBV7-7; 8 bases map to TRBD1. The CDR3 contains 17 residues. The V gene's germline CDR1 is SSHAT and CDR2 FNYEAQ (reference sequence). CDR3 sequence reads: CASSLSPRDRPNQPQHF. CDR3 bases: TGTGCTAGCAGCCTGTCCCCCCGGGACAGGCCGAATCAGCCCCAGCATTTT.

This clone has a handful of counts. The chain carries TRBV7-8 and TRBJ1-2, with D unresolved. Trimming took 3 bases from V and 7 from J, leaving 12 bases between them. From germline, CDR1 is SGHVS and CDR2 FQNEAQ. The CDR3 consists of 13 residues. The DNA for the CDR3 is TGTGCCAGCAGCTTCGACGGGGTACGTGGCTACACCTTC. Its translation is CASSFDGVRGYTF.

The V gene is TRBV14, the J gene TRBJ2-1; TRBD1 matches 7 bases. The CDR3 contains 15 residues. CDR1 is SGHDN and CDR2 is FVKESK in the germline V gene. J was trimmed by 4 bases and V by 4 bases; bases with no gene match: 7. Here the CDR3 DNA reads TGTGCCAGCAGCCTACCTGGGACAGTATACAATGAGCAGTTCTTC. Translating gives CASSLPGTVYNEQFF.

There are a few counts of this clone. The rearrangement links TRBV5-4 to TRBJ2-5; D remains unclear. Trimming stripped 1 base from V and 1 base from J, with 8 bases between. The CDR3 spans 14 residues. CDR1 is SGHNT and CDR2 is YYREEE in the germline V gene (reference sequence). The CDR3 reads CASSLSTTQETQYF. For the CDR3, the DNA is TGTGCCAGCAGCTTGTCAACTACCCAAGAGACCCAGTACTTC.

The chain carries TRBV19 and TRBJ2-1; tentative D call: TRBD1 (6 bases). The CDR3 loop spans 15 amino acids. Trimming removed 8 bases from V and 8 bases from J, with 22 bases in between. CDR1 is LNHDA and CDR2 is SQIVND in the germline V gene (reference sequence). CDR3 in amino acids: CASQGTGPGVHEQFF. In nucleotides, the CDR3 is TGTGCCAGTCAGGGGACCGGCCCGGGTGTCCATGAGCAGTTCTTC.

This clone was observed once. V and J are TRBV30 and TRBJ2-1; D perhaps matches TRBD1 (5 bases). V dropped 0 bases and J dropped 8 bases, with 17 bases sitting between them. CDR3 length equals 15 residues. Germline CDR1 and CDR2: GTSNPN and SVGIG (reference sequence). CDR3 sequence (DNA): TGTGCCTGGAGTGTACCAGGGCAGCCCCGGGATGAGCAGTTCTTC. Residues: CAWSVPGQPRDEQFF.

In its sample, this clone was seen once. This rearrangement joins TRBV5-4 to TRBJ2-5; 8 nucleotides agree with TRBD2. V lost 5 bases to trimming and J lost 4 bases; unmatched junction nucleotides: 7. This CDR3 has 14 residues. Germline V gene sequence: CDR1 SGHNT, CDR2 YYREEE (reference sequence). CDR3 DNA: TGTGCCAGCAGGGTAGCGGGACTAGGAGAGACCCAGTACTTC. This gives the protein CASRVAGLGETQYF.

This chain connects TRBV9 to TRBJ2-7, with 7 bases matching TRBD2. Germline V gene data show CDR1 as SGDLS and CDR2 as YYNGEE. The CDR3 extends over 14 amino acids. V lost 0 bases and J lost 7; bases outside the gene matches: 7. The CDR3, as DNA: TGTGCCAGCAGCGTAGGGGGAGGGTCCTTAGAGCAGTACTTC. Encoded protein: CASSVGGGSLEQYF.

CDR3 region: CASSNRVLNTGELFF. The CDR3 nucleotides read TGTGCCAGCAGCAACCGGGTGTTAAACACCGGGGAGCTGTTTTTT. The chain is built from TRBV6-6 and TRBJ2-2; no firm D call. This CDR3 region has 15 residues. From germline, CDR1 is MNHNY and CDR2 SVGAGI (reference sequence). Trimming took off 6 bases at V and 2 bases at J, with 13 bases between the two ends.

The chain employs TRBV5-1 and TRBJ2-3, with 15 nucleotides matching TRBD2. The CDR3 contains 16 residues. The germline CDR1 and CDR2 sequences are SGHRS and YFSETQ. J gave up 5 bases and V 3 bases, and 4 bases lay outside the gene matches. The CDR3 spells CASSSGLAGGGDTQYF. CDR3 in DNA: TGCGCCAGCAGCTCGGGACTAGCGGGAGGAGGAGATACGCAGTATTTT.

The chain is built from TRBV13 and TRBJ2-7; D call uncertain. V lost 5 bases and J lost 0, with 8 bases in between. The CDR3 covers 13 residues. CDR1 and CDR2 (germline): PRHDT, FYEKMQ (reference sequence). The CDR3 DNA is TGTGCCAGCAGCCTCACTTTCTCCTACGAGCAGTACTTC. Translated, it gives CASSLTFSYEQYF.

The genes are TRBV6-1 and TRBJ1-1; D is possibly TRBD1 (6 bases). This CDR3 is built from 15 residues. Germline loops: CDR1 MNHNS, CDR2 SASEGT. The V and J ends lost 7 bases and 0 bases respectively, with 15 bases between them. The CDR3 sequence is CASNNRVPMNTEAFF. CDR3 sequence (DNA): TGTGCCAGCAATAACAGGGTTCCCATGAACACTGAAGCTTTCTTT.